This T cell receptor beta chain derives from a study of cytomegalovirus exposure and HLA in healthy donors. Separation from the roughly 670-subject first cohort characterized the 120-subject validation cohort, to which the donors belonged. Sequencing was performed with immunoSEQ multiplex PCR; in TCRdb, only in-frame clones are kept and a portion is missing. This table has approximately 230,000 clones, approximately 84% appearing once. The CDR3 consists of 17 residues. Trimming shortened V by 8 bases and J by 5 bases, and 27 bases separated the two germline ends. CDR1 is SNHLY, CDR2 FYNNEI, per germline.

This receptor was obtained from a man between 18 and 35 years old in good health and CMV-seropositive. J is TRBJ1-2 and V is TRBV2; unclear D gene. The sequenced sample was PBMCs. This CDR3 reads CASHTIPPRLSGYGYTF. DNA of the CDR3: TGTGCCAGCCACACTATCCCGCCGCGGCTCAGTGGATATGGCTACACCTTC.